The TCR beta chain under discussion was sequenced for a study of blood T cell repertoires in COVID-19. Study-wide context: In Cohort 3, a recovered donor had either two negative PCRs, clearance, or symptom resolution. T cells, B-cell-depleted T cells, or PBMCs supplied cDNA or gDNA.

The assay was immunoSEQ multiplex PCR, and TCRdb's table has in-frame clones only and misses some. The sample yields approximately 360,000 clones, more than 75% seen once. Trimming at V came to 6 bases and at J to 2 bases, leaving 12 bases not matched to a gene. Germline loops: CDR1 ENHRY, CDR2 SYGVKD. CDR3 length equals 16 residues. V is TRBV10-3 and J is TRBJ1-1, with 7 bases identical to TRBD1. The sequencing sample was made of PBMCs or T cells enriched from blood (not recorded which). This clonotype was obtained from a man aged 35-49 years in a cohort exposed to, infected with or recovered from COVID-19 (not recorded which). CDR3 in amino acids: CAIRSDAGQRNTEAFF. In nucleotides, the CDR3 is TGTGCCATCAGGTCAGATGCGGGACAGAGAAACACTGAAGCTTTCTTT.